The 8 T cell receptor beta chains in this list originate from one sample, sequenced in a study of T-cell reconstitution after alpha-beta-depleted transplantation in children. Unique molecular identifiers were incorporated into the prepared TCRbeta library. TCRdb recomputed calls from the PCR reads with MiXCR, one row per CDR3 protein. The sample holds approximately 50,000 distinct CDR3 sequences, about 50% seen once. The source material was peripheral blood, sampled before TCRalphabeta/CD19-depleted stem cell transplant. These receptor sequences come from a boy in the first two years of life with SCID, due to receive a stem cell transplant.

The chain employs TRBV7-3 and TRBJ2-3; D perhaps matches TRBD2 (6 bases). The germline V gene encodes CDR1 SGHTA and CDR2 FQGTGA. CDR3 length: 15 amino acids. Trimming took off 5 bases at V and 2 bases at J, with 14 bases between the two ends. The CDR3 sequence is CASSPEGRSTDTQYF. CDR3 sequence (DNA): TGTGCCAGCAGCCCCGAAGGGAGGTCCACAGATACGCAGTATTTT. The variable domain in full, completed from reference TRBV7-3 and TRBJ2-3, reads GAGVSQTPSNKVTEKGKYVELRCDPISGHTALYWYRQSLGQGPEFLIYFQGTGAADDSGLPNDRFFAVRPEGSVSTLKIQRTERGDSAVYLCASSPEGRSTDTQYFGPGTRLTVL.

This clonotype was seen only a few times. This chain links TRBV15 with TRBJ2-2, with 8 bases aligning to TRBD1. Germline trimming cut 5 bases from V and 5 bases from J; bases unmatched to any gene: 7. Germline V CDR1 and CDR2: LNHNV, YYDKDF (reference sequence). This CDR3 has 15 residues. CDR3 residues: CATSQDRGGTGELFF. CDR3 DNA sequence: TGTGCCACCAGCCAAGACAGGGGTGGGACCGGGGAGCTGTTTTTT.

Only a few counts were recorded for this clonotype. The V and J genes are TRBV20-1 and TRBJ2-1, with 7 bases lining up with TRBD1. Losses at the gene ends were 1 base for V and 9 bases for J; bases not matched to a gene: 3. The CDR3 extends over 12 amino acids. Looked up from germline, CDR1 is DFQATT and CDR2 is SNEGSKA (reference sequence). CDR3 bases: TGCAGTGCTAGAGCCACAGGGGTTGAGCAGTTCTTC. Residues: CSARATGVEQFF.

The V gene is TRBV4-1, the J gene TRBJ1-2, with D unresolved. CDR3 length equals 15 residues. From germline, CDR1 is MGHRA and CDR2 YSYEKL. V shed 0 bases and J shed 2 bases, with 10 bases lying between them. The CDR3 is CASSQESGMNYGYTF. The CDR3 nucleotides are TGCGCCAGCAGCCAAGAGTCGGGGATGAACTATGGCTACACCTTC.

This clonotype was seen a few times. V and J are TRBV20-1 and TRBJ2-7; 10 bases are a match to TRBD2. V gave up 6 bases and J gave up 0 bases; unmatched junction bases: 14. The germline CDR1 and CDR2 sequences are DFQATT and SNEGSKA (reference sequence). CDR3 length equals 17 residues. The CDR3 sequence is CSANLAGEISSSYEQYF. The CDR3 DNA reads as TGCAGTGCCAACCTAGCGGGGGAAATTTCTAGCTCCTACGAGCAGTACTTC.

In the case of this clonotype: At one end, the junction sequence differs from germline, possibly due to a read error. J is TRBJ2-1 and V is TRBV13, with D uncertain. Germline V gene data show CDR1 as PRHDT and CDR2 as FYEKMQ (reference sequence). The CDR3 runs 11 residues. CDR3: CASSFNNEQSF. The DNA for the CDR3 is TGTGCCAGCAGCTTCAACAATGAGCAGTCCTTC. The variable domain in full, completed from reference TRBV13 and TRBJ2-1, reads AAGVIQSPRHLIKEKRETATLKCYPIPRHDTVYWYQQGPGQDPQFLISFYEKMQSDKGSIPDRFSAQQFSDYHSELNMSSLELGDSALYFCASSFNNEQSFGPGTRLTVL.

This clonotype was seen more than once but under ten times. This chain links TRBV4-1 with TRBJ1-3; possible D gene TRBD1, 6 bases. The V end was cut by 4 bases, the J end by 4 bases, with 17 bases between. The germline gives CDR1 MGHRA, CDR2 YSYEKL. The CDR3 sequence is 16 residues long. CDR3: CASSPDPGQFGNTIYF. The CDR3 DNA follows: TGCGCCAGCAGCCCCGACCCCGGACAGTTCGGAAACACCATATATTTT.

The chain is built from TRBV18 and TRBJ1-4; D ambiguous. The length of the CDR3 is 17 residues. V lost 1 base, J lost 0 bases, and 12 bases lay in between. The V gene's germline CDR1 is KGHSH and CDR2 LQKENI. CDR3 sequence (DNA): TGTGCCAGCTCACCACGTTCACAGCGAGCAACTAATGAAAAACTGTTTTTT. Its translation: CASSPRSQRATNEKLFF.